This TCR beta chain was observed in a study of CD8 T cells in ankylosing spondylitis. This CDR3 is 16 amino acids long. The V and J ends lost 0 bases and 4 bases respectively, with 14 bases between them. Germline V gene data show CDR1 as SGHDT and CDR2 as YYEEEE. Libraries for TCR beta were made by quantitative 5'-RACE with molecular barcodes. TCRdb fed the 5' RACE reads into MiXCR, producing one record per CDR3 protein. The table shows approximately 300,000 distinct CDR3 sequences, with roughly 8% occurring only once. Regarding this clonotype: Its antigen is as yet unknown.

General observations from the study: Ankylosing spondylitis blood seemed to carry a telltale TCR beta motif made of several highly homologous variants. Significant enrichment of disease-linked clones was reported in matched ankylosing spondylitis synovial fluid.

This TCR was sampled from a male donor with ankylosing spondylitis. The genes are TRBV5-6 and TRBJ1-5; D might be TRBD1 (5 bases). What was sequenced was blood, either unsorted or a sorted T cell fraction (not recorded which). CDR3 region: CASSLVGRAGNQPQHF. The CDR3 coding sequence is TGTGCCAGCAGCTTGGTTGGCAGGGCCGGGAATCAGCCCCAGCATTTT.